The 9 T cell receptor beta chains below come from one sample, sequenced in a study of blood T cell repertoires in COVID-19. Clones were read by immunoSEQ multiplex PCR, and TCRdb kept only the in-frame ones, dropping some. In the table there are 180,000 or so clones, approximately 80% of which are singletons. The source material was peripheral blood. All receptors derive from a woman aged 50 to 60 with active or convalescent COVID-19.

This clone was detected only a few times. V is TRBV2 and J is TRBJ1-4; D might be TRBD1 (5 bases). The V end was cut by 8 bases, the J end by 0 bases, with 10 bases between. The length of the CDR3 is 14 residues. CDR1 and CDR2 from the germline V gene are SNHLY and FYNNEI. CDR3 DNA: TGTGCCAGCGGGGCGGGGACAACTAATGAAAAACTGTTTTTT. It encodes CASGAGTTNEKLFF.

This chain joins TRBV14 and TRBJ2-3, with TRBD1 matching 10 bases. J lost 3 bases, V lost 4 bases, and 4 bases had no gene match. The V gene's germline CDR1 is SGHDN and CDR2 FVKESK. CDR3 length: 15 amino acids. CDR3 coding DNA: TGTGCCAGCAGCCCCCGGGACAGGGGTACAGATACGCAGTATTTT. Its protein is CASSPRDRGTDTQYF.

This clone was found a few times. This chain uses TRBV6-5 with TRBJ1-3; D unclear. The CDR3 runs 15 residues. V was cut by 6 bases and J by 0 bases, with 12 bases left in between. Germline V gives CDR1 MNHEY, CDR2 SVGAGI. CDR3 sequence reads: CASSESIYSGNTIYF. The CDR3 DNA sequence: TGTGCCAGCAGCGAGAGTATCTACTCTGGAAACACCATATATTTT.

The V call is TRBV28, the J call TRBJ1-2; D not resolved. The CDR3 loop spans 13 amino acids. The V end was cut by 3 bases, the J end by 8 bases, with 13 bases between. Germline V lookup: CDR1 MDHEN, CDR2 SYDVKM. The CDR3 spells CASSFGGFGGYTF. DNA for the CDR3: TGTGCCAGCAGTTTTGGAGGCTTCGGGGGCTACACCTTC.

V usage is TRBV5-1 and J usage is TRBJ1-4; TRBD1 might be the D (5 bases). The CDR3 totals 17 residues. Germline-derived CDR1 and CDR2 are SGHRS and YFSETQ. Trimming took off 2 bases at V and 3 bases at J, with 17 bases between the two ends. The CDR3 spells CASSFSPGGASNEKLFF. The CDR3 region has the DNA TGCGCCAGCAGCTTCTCCCCGGGCGGGGCGTCTAATGAAAAACTGTTTTTT.

This chain uses TRBV7-2 with TRBJ2-1; TRBD2 matches at 7 bases. Germline CDR1 SGHTA, CDR2 FQGNSA. This CDR3 region has 16 residues. V trimming: 4 bases; J trimming: 7 bases; junction bases outside the gene matches: 13. In DNA, the CDR3 is TGTGCCAGCAGCTCGCAAGGAGGGAGGGGATGGAATGAGCAGTTCTTC. Translating gives CASSSQGGRGWNEQFF.

The chain uses TRBV5-1 and TRBJ2-1, with D possibly being TRBD2 (5 bases). Looked up from germline, CDR1 is SGHRS and CDR2 is YFSETQ. Trimming pared 0 bases from V and 5 bases from J, leaving 12 bases between. There are 15 residues in the CDR3. In DNA, the CDR3 is TGCGCCAGCAGCTTGGGGGCTGGGAGCAACAATGAGCAGTTCTTC. Residues: CASSLGAGSNNEQFF.

The V call is TRBV3-1 (or the pseudogene TRBV3-2), the J call TRBJ1-3, with 9 bases identical to TRBD1. J lost 4 bases, V lost 5 bases, and 9 bases had no gene match. From germline, CDR1 is LGHDT and CDR2 YNNKEL (reference sequence). The CDR3 loop spans 16 amino acids. CDR3 nucleotide sequence: TGTGCCAGCAGCTTGAGGACAGGGGCGATCGGAAACACCATATATTTT. Translation: CASSLRTGAIGNTIYF.

The chain joins TRBV19 to TRBJ2-6; maybe TRBD2 (5 bases). The CDR3 length is 14 residues. Trimming cost V 10 bases and J 2 bases, with 12 bases left between them. CDR1 and CDR2 (germline): LNHDA, SQIVND (reference sequence). The CDR3 spells CATRHGAGANVLTF. The CDR3 nucleotides are TGTGCCACCAGACACGGGGCTGGGGCCAACGTCCTGACTTTC.